Listed here is a single TCR beta chain. Each of the donors was a healthy adult who was HIV-negative and had not had a recent acute infection or vaccination. Donors comprised only Caucasian adults living in Nashville, Tennessee. This sample stems from a study of shared clonotypes between healthy human individuals. Several immunoSEQ 96-well plates shared each subset's DNA, each plate a replicate. TCRdb's copy holds only in-frame clones and misses some; the assay was immunoSEQ multiplex PCR. The sample contains about 490,000 clones, 76% of which appear only once. Germline V gene data show CDR1 as SGHTA and CDR2 as FQGNSA. The length of the CDR3 is 15 residues. Trimming left V 5 bases short and J 1 base short, with 14 bases between.

The rearrangement links TRBV7-2 to TRBJ2-5; perhaps TRBD2 as D (7 bases). This clonotype originated in a woman between 35 and 50 years old in good health. Some clones in this sample may be carry-over from other donors' samples. Sequenced material: PBMCs. The CDR3 bases are TGTGCCAGCAGCAGGGGGGGGCAGGGCCAAGAGACCCAGTACTTC. This translates into CASSRGGQGQETQYF.